This TCR beta chain originates from a study of blood T cell repertoires in COVID-19. As for the study in general: There were acute and convalescent COVID-19 samples, and they came from the United States, Italy and Spain. The analysed material was cDNA or gDNA that came from T cells, B-cell-depleted T cells, or PBMCs.

As processed by the authors: Amplification of reference gene primers was used by the study to estimate nucleated cell counts. The assay was immunoSEQ multiplex PCR, and TCRdb's table has in-frame clones only and misses some. That table is the source of V, J and clone size, and D and trimming were worked out from the DNA. The profile shows about 190,000 clones, around nine tenths of them singletons. V gave up 4 bases and J gave up 8 bases; unmatched junction bases: 9. Germline assignment: CDR1 SGHRS and CDR2 YFSETQ. The CDR3 sequence is 15 residues long. Sequencing used peripheral blood. The chain carries TRBV5-1 and TRBJ2-2; TRBD2 aligns across 9 bases. This clonotype originated in a man aged 65-85 years with active or convalescent COVID-19. CDR3 sequence: CASSRGASGIGELFF. Written as DNA, the CDR3 is TGCGCCAGCAGCCGTGGGGCTAGCGGGATTGGGGAGCTGTTTTTT.